The 4 T cell receptor beta chains listed next were all sequenced from one sample in a study of blood T cell repertoires in COVID-19. Clones were read by immunoSEQ multiplex PCR, and TCRdb kept only the in-frame ones, dropping some. The sample shows about 100,000 clones, more than 65% of them seen only once. The sample was peripheral blood. The source of these receptors is a man in his 70s with active or convalescent COVID-19.

V usage is TRBV21-1 and J usage is TRBJ1-5; the listed D gene, TRBD1, was not tested against the DNA. TRBV21-1 is described as a pseudogene. There are 15 residues in the CDR3. The CDR3 DNA reads TGTGCCACCCGGAAAGGGGCGACCAGGGGTCAGCCCCAGCATTTT. This translates into CATRKGATRGQPQHF.

V is TRBV7-2 and J is TRBJ1-2; TRBD1 might be the D (5 bases). Trimming pared 0 bases from V and 0 bases from J, leaving 11 bases between. The CDR3 is made up of 16 amino acids. Germline V gives CDR1 SGHTA, CDR2 FQGNSA. The CDR3 loop is CASSLAQGRANYGYTF. The CDR3 DNA sequence: TGTGCCAGCAGCTTAGCGCAGGGCCGAGCTAACTATGGCTACACCTTC.

The gene calls are TRBV3-1 (or the pseudogene TRBV3-2) and TRBJ2-5; D is uncertain. From germline, CDR1 is LGHDT and CDR2 YNNKEL (reference sequence). The CDR3 spans 16 residues. V gave up 1 base and J gave up 1 base, with 13 bases separating them. In nucleotides, the CDR3 is TGTGCCAGCAGCCAAGGCCCTTCCACTGTCCAAGAGACCCAGTACTTC. Translated, it gives CASSQGPSTVQETQYF.

V and J are TRBV30 and TRBJ2-5; tentatively, D is TRBD1 (5 bases). The CDR3 is 15 amino acids. The V and J ends lost 4 bases and 4 bases respectively, with 19 bases between them. Per germline, CDR1 GTSNPN and CDR2 SVGIG (reference sequence). The CDR3 region has the DNA TGTGCCTGGAACCGTTATGGGGCCTCCGGAGAGACCCAGTACTTC. Amino acids: CAWNRYGASGETQYF.